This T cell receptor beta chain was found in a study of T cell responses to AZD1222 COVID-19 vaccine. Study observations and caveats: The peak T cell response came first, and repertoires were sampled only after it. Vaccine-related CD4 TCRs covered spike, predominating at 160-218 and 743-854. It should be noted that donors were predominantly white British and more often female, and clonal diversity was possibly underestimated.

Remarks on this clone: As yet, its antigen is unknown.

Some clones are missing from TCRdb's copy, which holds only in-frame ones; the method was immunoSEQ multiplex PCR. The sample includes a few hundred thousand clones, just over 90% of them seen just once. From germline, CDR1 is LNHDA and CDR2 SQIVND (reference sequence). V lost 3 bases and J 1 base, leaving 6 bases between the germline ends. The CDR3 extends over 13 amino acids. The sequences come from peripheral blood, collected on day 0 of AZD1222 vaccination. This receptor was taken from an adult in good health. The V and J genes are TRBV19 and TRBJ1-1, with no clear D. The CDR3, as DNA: TGTGCCAGTAGTATCATCGGGAACACTGAAGCTTTCTTT. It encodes CASSIIGNTEAFF.